This passage covers 24 T cell receptor beta chains from one sample sequenced in a study of blood T cell repertoires in COVID-19. Sequenced by immunoSEQ multiplex PCR; TCRdb stores in-frame clones only, minus some. The profile covers nearly 350,000 clones, with about 88% appearing a single time and under 1.3% taken by the ten largest. Sequencing input: PBMCs or T cells enriched from blood (not recorded which). These receptors came from a young woman who had recovered from COVID-19.

This clone was seen once. This rearrangement joins TRBV7-8 to TRBJ2-3; TRBD2 is a possible D gene (5 bases). The germline V gene has CDR1 SGHVS and CDR2 FQNEAQ. Trimming shortened V by 5 bases and J by 5 bases, and 20 bases separated the two germline ends. This CDR3 comprises 16 residues. The CDR3 DNA is TGTGCCAGCAGCCCAGTCAACCGACTGGCGGGAGATACGCAGTATTTT. It specifies CASSPVNRLAGDTQYF. Filled out from reference TRBV7-8 and TRBJ2-3, the complete variable domain reads GAGVSQSPRYKVAKRGQDVALRCDPISGHVSLFWYQQALGQGPEFLTYFQNEAQLDKSGLPSDRFFAERPEGSVSTLKIQRTQQEDSAVYLCASSPVNRLAGDTQYFGPGTRLTVL.

V gene TRBV2 combines with J gene TRBJ1-2, with 9 bases fitting TRBD1. Germline-derived CDR1 and CDR2 are SNHLY and FYNNEI. V was pared by 3 bases and J by 6 bases, with 2 bases of the junction left unmatched. This CDR3 contains 13 residues. The CDR3 DNA follows: TGTGCCAGCAGTGAGGACAGGGGTGATGGCTACACCTTC. Translating gives CASSEDRGDGYTF.

CDR3 in amino acids: CSVDPGPISGNTIYF. The CDR3 coding sequence is TGCAGCGTTGATCCAGGGCCAATCTCTGGAAACACCATATATTTT. This sequence joins TRBV29-1 and TRBJ1-3; a possible D gene is TRBD1 (5 bases). Germline CDR1 SQVTM, CDR2 ANQGSEA. V dropped 3 bases and J dropped 0 bases, with 12 bases sitting between them. The CDR3 has 15 residues.

The gene calls are TRBV2 and TRBJ2-7, with D maybe TRBD2 (5 bases). The CDR3 is 15 amino acids. CDR1 SNHLY and CDR2 FYNNEI come from the germline V gene. V was cut by 1 base and J by 2 bases, with 12 bases left in between. Here the CDR3 reads CASSEGAGLTYEQYF. CDR3 bases: TGTGCCAGCAGTGAAGGGGCAGGACTCACCTACGAGCAGTACTTC.

The chain uses TRBV6-5 and TRBJ2-5, with D unclear. CDR1 MNHEY and CDR2 SVGAGI come from the germline V gene. This CDR3 has 14 amino acids. The germline V and J ends were trimmed by 6 bases and 0 bases, with 11 bases remaining between them. CDR3 DNA sequence: TGTGCCAGCAGAGCTACAGCTAACCAAGAGACCCAGTACTTC. Amino acids: CASRATANQETQYF.

The chain is built from TRBV5-6 and TRBJ1-4; 9 bases are shared with TRBD1. This CDR3 region has 15 residues. V lost 4 bases to trimming and J lost 8 bases; unmatched junction nucleotides: 9. Germline lookup yields CDR1 SGHDT and CDR2 YYEEEE. CDR3 residues: CASSGRDRDGEKLFF. In DNA form, the CDR3 reads TGTGCCAGCAGCGGAAGGGACAGGGACGGAGAAAAACTGTTTTTT.

This clone was observed a few times. The genes are TRBV2 and TRBJ1-4, with 8 nucleotides matching TRBD1. Germline V gene sequence: CDR1 SNHLY, CDR2 FYNNEI. V lost 6 bases, J lost 8 bases, and 14 bases stayed unmatched. The CDR3 has 16 residues. The CDR3 DNA reads as TGTGCCAGCAGGGACAGGGCGGGAACGGTGAGGGAAAAACTGTTTTTT. Residues: CASRDRAGTVREKLFF.

This clone was observed a few times. V gene TRBV27 combines with J gene TRBJ1-6; D uncertain. Germline V gene data show CDR1 as MNHEY and CDR2 as SMNVEV (reference sequence). CDR3 size: 10 residues. V gave up 10 bases and J gave up 6 bases, with 4 bases separating them. CDR3 in DNA: TGTGCCATCTGTAATTCACCCCTCCACTTT. It is translated as CAICNSPLHF.

The rearrangement links TRBV5-6 to TRBJ1-5; TRBD1 matches 9 bases. The V gene end was trimmed by 1 base and the J gene end by 2 bases; junction bases not matched to a gene: 1. The germline V gene encodes CDR1 SGHDT and CDR2 YYEEEE. There are 15 residues in the CDR3. CDR3 DNA sequence: TGTGCCAGCAGCTTGAGGGACAGGGGCAATCAGCCCCAGCATTTT. Encoded protein: CASSLRDRGNQPQHF. The complete variable domain, with remaining parts taken from reference TRBV5-6 and TRBJ1-5, reads DAGVTQSPTHLIKTRGQQVTLRCSPKSGHDTVSWYQQALGQGPQFIFQYYEEEERQRGNFPDRFSGHQFPNYSSELNVNALLLGDSALYLCASSLRDRGNQPQHFGDGTRLSIL.

This clone came up a few times. The chain recombines TRBV2 with TRBJ1-1; TRBD1 aligns across 7 bases. The CDR3 extends over 13 amino acids. Trimming at V came to 6 bases and at J to 3 bases, leaving 4 bases not matched to a gene. The germline V gene encodes CDR1 SNHLY and CDR2 FYNNEI. The DNA of the CDR3 is TGTGCCAGCAGACGAACAGGGGACACTGAAGCTTTCTTT. Translating gives CASRRTGDTEAFF.

The rearrangement uses TRBV6-5 and TRBJ2-6, with 8 bases lining up with TRBD1. V gave up 5 bases and J gave up 2 bases; unmatched junction bases: 2. Germline lookup yields CDR1 MNHEY and CDR2 SVGAGI. This CDR3 contains 15 residues. CDR3 region: CASSIQGAGANVLTF. DNA of the CDR3: TGTGCCAGCAGTATACAGGGGGCTGGGGCCAACGTCCTGACTTTC.

The genes are TRBV10-2 and TRBJ2-2; D unclear. The germline gives CDR1 WSHSY, CDR2 SAAADI. This CDR3 contains 13 residues. Trimming cost V 6 bases and J 5 bases, with 10 bases left between them. The CDR3 bases are TGCGCCAGCAGCTCGCTAGTAACCGGGGAGCTGTTTTTT. Translated, it gives CASSSLVTGELFF.

The rearrangement links TRBV6-5 to TRBJ2-3; no definite D call. Germline CDR1 and CDR2: MNHEY and SVGAGI. CDR3 size: 13 residues. Trimming took off 6 bases at V and 0 bases at J, with 7 bases between the two ends. The CDR3 DNA reads TGTGCCAGCAGACTGACAAGCACAGATACGCAGTATTTT. Its protein product is CASRLTSTDTQYF.

This clone has a handful of counts. V usage is TRBV30 and J usage is TRBJ1-1, with a tentative D call TRBD1 (6 bases). Trimming took 8 bases from V and 4 from J, leaving 17 bases between them. The CDR3 runs to 13 residues. Per germline, CDR1 GTSNPN and CDR2 SVGIG (reference sequence). In DNA form, the CDR3 reads TGTGCCGGCGCGAAGGGGGAGGGCACTGAAGCTTTCTTT. As protein: CAGAKGEGTEAFF.

This clone was recorded only once. This chain joins TRBV15 and TRBJ2-7, with no clear D. CDR1 and CDR2 (germline): LNHNV, YYDKDF (reference sequence). The CDR3 totals 13 residues. V was pared by 5 bases and J by 5 bases, with 13 bases between. CDR3 nucleotides: TGTGCCACCAGCCGCCCCCCCCGGGACGAGCAGTACTTC. Translation: CATSRPPRDEQYF.

This clone showed up just a few times. The chain joins TRBV15 to TRBJ1-5; 10 nucleotides agree with TRBD1. CDR3 size: 14 residues. In germline, CDR1 is LNHNV, CDR2 YYDKDF (reference sequence). With 3 bases clipped from V and 7 bases from J, the junction kept 3 bases outside the gene matches. The CDR3 DNA follows: TGTGCCACCAGCAGGGGACAGGGGCGGCAGCCCCAGCATTTT. Protein product: CATSRGQGRQPQHF.

The chain couples TRBV7-2 to TRBJ1-3, with a tentative D call TRBD1 (6 bases). The V end was cut by 3 bases, the J end by 4 bases, with 7 bases between. The CDR3 totals 13 residues. Germline CDR1 SGHTA, CDR2 FQGNSA. This chain's CDR3 is CASSFDRGNTIYF. The CDR3 bases are TGTGCCAGCAGCTTTGACAGGGGAAACACCATATATTTT.

The CDR3 region has the DNA TGTGCCAGCAGCCGGGACAGGGGGCAGATCGGGGAGCTGTTTTTT. This codes for CASSRDRGQIGELFF. This chain links TRBV2 with TRBJ2-2, with 12 bases fitting TRBD1. Germline CDR1 reads SNHLY; CDR2 reads FYNNEI. The CDR3 runs to 15 residues. The ends lost 6 bases at V and 7 bases at J; junction bases unmatched: 6.

The V and J genes are TRBV5-1 and TRBJ2-5; TRBD1 aligns across 8 bases. The CDR3 loop spans 16 amino acids. V shed 4 bases and J 3 bases; nucleotides not matched to a gene: 11. In germline, CDR1 is SGHRS, CDR2 YFSETQ. The CDR3 here is CASSQRTGPGEETQYF. The CDR3 DNA follows: TGCGCCAGCAGCCAACGGACAGGGCCGGGGGAAGAGACCCAGTACTTC.

The rearrangement joins TRBV13 to TRBJ2-1; D is perhaps TRBD2 (6 bases). Deletions cut 5 bases from V and 5 bases from J, with 16 bases between. This CDR3 is 15 amino acids long. The germline V gene encodes CDR1 PRHDT and CDR2 FYEKMQ (reference sequence). DNA of the CDR3: TGTGCCAGCAGCCCCGCGGGGTACGCTGACAATGAGCAGTTCTTC. Its translation: CASSPAGYADNEQFF.

CDR3 loop: CASSLVPGGTEAFF. The CDR3 DNA reads TGCGCCAGCAGCTTGGTGCCAGGGGGCACTGAAGCTTTCTTT. The chain employs TRBV5-1 and TRBJ1-1, with 7 bases fitting TRBD1. CDR3 length equals 14 residues. Trimming cost V 0 bases and J 4 bases; bases outside gene matches: 3. Germline-derived CDR1 and CDR2 are SGHRS and YFSETQ.

The CDR3 DNA is TGTGCCAGCTCCCCGGGGGGAGGGAATCAGCCCCAGCATTTT. Translated, it gives CASSPGGGNQPQHF. This sequence joins TRBV27 and TRBJ1-5, with D perhaps matching TRBD1 (5 bases). The CDR3 totals 14 residues. The germline V and J ends were trimmed by 8 bases and 4 bases, with 15 bases remaining between them. CDR1 and CDR2 from the germline V gene are MNHEY and SMNVEV (reference sequence).

The V and J genes are TRBV4-1 and TRBJ1-4; 9 nucleotides agree with TRBD1. J gave up 3 bases and V 4 bases, and 3 bases lay outside the gene matches. This CDR3 is built from 15 residues. The V gene's germline CDR1 is MGHRA and CDR2 YSYEKL. The CDR3 DNA sequence: TGCGCCAGCAGCCCCGGACAGGGGTCTAATGAAAAACTGTTTTTT. Translation: CASSPGQGSNEKLFF.

The rearrangement joins TRBV3-1 (or the pseudogene TRBV3-2) to TRBJ2-4, with D perhaps TRBD1 (6 bases). Trimming removed 1 base from V and 6 bases from J, with 13 bases in between. The CDR3 covers 15 residues. In germline, CDR1 is LGHDT, CDR2 YNNKEL (reference sequence). CDR3 coding DNA: TGTGCCAGCAGCCAAGGCCGGCAGGGGATAAACATTCAGTACTTC. Protein: CASSQGRQGINIQYF.